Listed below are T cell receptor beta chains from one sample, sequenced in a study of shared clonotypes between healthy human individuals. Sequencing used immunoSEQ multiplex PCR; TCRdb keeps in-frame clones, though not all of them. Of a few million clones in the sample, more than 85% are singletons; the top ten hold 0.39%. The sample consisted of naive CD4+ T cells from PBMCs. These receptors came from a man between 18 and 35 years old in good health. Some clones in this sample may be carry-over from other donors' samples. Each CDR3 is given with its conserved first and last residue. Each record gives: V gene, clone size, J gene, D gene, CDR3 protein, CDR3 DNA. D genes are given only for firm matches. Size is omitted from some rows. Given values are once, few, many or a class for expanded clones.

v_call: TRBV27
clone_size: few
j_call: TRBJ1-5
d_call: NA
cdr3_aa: CASSPRPGNQPQHF
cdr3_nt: TGTGCCAGCAGTCCAAGGCCGGGGAATCAGCCCCAGCATTTT

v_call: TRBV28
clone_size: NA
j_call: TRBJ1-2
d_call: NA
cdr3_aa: CASSLGQYGYTF
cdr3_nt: TGTGCCAGCAGTTTAGGGCAGTATGGCTACACCTTC

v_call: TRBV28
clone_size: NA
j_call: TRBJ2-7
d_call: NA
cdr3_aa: CASVQAGSISYEQYF
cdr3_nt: TGTGCCAGCGTTCAAGCCGGTAGCATATCCTACGAGCAGTACTTC

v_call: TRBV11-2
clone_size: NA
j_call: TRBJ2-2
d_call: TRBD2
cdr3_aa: CASSYLAGSNTGELFF
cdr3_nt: TGTGCCAGCAGCTATCTAGCGGGATCCAACACCGGGGAGCTGTTTTTT

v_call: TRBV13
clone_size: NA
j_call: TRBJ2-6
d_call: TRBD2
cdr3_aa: CASSFALAVSGANVLTF
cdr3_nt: TGTGCCAGCAGCTTTGCACTAGCGGTCTCTGGGGCCAACGTCCTGACTTTC

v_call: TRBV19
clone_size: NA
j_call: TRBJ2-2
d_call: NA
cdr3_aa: CAAGMATGELFF
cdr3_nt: TGTGCTGCCGGCATGGCCACCGGGGAGCTGTTTTTT

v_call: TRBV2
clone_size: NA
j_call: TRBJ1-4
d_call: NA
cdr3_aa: CASSASWGDLFF
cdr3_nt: TGTGCCAGCAGCGCTTCTTGGGGAGACCTGTTTTTT

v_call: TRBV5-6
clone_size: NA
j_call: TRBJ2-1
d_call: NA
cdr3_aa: CASSRRVRGDNEQFF
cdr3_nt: TGTGCCAGCAGCCGACGGGTCAGGGGGGACAATGAGCAGTTCTTC

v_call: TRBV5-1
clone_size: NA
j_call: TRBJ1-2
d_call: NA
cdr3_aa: CASSLEGGGGYTF
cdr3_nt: TGCGCCAGCAGCTTGGAGGGGGGAGGAGGCTACACCTTC

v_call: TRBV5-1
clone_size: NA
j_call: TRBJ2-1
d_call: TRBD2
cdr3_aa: CASSPGTSGNYNEQFF
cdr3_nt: TGCGCCAGCAGCCCCGGGACTAGCGGGAACTACAATGAGCAGTTCTTC

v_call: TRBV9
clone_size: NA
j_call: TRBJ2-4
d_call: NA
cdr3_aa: CASSVLGRDRAKNIQYF
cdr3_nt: TGTGCCAGCAGCGTATTGGGGAGGGACAGGGCCAAAAACATTCAGTACTTC

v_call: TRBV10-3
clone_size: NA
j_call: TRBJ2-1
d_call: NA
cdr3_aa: CAILPTLTIYNEQFF
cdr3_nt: TGTGCCATCCTCCCCACCCTTACGATCTACAATGAGCAGTTCTTC

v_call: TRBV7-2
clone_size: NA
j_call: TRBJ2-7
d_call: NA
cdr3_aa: CASSLTDPYEQYF
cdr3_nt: TGTGCCAGCAGCTTAACGGATCCCTACGAGCAGTACTTC

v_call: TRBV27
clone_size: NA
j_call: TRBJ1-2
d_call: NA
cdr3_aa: CASSPTRNYGYTF
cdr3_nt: TGTGCCAGCAGTCCGACCCGGAACTATGGCTACACCTTC

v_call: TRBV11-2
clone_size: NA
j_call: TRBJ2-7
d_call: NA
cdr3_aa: CASSLDGGGEQYF
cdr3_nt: TGTGCCAGCAGCTTAGATGGGGGTGGAGAGCAGTACTTC

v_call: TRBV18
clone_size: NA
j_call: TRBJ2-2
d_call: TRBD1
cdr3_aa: CASSPQRTGNGELFF
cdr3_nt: TGTGCCAGCTCACCACAAAGGACAGGGAACGGGGAGCTGTTTTTT

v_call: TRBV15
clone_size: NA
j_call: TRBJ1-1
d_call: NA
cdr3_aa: CATSRRANTEAFF
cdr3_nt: TGTGCCACCAGCAGAAGGGCAAACACTGAAGCTTTCTTT

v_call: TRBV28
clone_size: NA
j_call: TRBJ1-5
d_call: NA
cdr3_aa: CASSPALDPQHF
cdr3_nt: TGTGCCAGCAGCCCAGCGCTCGATCCCCAGCATTTT

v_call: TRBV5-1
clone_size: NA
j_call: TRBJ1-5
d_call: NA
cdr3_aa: CASSLAPDQPQHF
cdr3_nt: TGCGCCAGCAGCTTGGCCCCAGATCAGCCCCAGCATTTT

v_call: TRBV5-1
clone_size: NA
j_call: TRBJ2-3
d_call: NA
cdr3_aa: CASSVDGRLGDTQYF
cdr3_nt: TGCGCCAGCAGCGTGGACGGACGACTCGGGGATACGCAGTATTTT

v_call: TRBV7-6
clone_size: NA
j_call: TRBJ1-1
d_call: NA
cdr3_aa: CASSLGLGTEAFF
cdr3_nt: TGTGCCAGCAGCTTGGGACTGGGCACTGAAGCTTTCTTT

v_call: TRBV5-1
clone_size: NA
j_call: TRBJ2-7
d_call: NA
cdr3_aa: CASSLAGTEAYEQYF
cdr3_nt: TGCGCCAGCAGCTTGGCCGGGACCGAAGCCTACGAGCAGTACTTC

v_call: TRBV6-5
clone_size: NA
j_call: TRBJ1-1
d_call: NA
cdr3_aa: CASSYQPATNTEAFF
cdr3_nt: TGTGCCAGCAGTTACCAACCGGCGACGAACACTGAAGCTTTCTTT

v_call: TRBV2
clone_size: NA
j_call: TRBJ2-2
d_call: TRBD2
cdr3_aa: CASRFRRLAGERPGELFF
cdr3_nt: TGTGCCAGCAGATTCAGGCGACTAGCGGGAGAACGGCCCGGGGAGCTGTTTTTT

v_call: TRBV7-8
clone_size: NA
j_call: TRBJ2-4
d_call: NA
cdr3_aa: CASSLFTLAKNIQYF
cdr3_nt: TGTGCCAGCAGCTTATTCACCTTAGCCAAAAACATTCAGTACTTC

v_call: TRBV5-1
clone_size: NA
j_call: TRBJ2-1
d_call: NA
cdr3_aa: CASSPLSSYNEQFF
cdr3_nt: TGCGCCAGCTCACCCCTCAGCTCCTACAATGAGCAGTTCTTC

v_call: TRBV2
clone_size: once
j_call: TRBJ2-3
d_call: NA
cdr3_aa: CASSVVRAGDTQYF
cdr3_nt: TGTGCCAGCAGTGTAGTCAGGGCGGGAGATACGCAGTATTTT

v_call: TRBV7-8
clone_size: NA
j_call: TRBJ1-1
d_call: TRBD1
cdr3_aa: CASSRDRPTNTEAFF
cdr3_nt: TGTGCCAGCAGCAGGGACAGGCCTACGAACACTGAAGCTTTCTTT

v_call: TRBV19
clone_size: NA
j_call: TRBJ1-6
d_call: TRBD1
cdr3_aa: CASSDRGRPLHF
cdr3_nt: TGTGCCAGTAGTGACAGGGGGAGACCCCTCCACTTT

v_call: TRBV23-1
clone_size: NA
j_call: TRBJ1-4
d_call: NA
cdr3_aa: CASSQRWDVVATNEKLFF
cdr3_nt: TGCGCCAGCAGTCAACGGTGGGACGTCGTTGCAACTAATGAAAAACTGTTTTTT

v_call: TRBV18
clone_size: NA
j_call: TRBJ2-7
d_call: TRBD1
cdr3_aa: CASSRTGGNYEQYF
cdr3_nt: TGTGCCAGCTCACGGACAGGGGGCAATTACGAGCAGTACTTC

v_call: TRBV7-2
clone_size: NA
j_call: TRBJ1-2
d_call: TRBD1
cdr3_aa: CASSLLTGGYGYTF
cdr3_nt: TGTGCCAGCAGCTTACTTACAGGGGGCTATGGCTACACCTTC

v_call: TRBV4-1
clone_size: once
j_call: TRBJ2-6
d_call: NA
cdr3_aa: CASSQPPSGANVLTF
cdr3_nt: TGCGCCAGCAGCCAACCCCCATCTGGGGCCAACGTCCTGACTTTC